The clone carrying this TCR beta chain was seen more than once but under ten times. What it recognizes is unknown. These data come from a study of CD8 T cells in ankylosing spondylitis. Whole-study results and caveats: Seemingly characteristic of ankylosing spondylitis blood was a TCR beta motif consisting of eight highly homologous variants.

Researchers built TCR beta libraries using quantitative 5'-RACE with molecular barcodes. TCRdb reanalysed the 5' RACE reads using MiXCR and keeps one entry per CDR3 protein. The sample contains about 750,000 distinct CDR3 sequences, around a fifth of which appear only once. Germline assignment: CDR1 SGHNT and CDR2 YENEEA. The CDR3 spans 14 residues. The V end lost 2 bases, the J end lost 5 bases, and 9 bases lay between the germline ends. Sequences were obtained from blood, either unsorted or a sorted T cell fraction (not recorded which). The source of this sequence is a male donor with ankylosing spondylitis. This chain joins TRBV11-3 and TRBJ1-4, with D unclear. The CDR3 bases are TGTGCCAGCAGCTTAAATGCCGGGAATGAAAAACTGTTTTTT. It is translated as CASSLNAGNEKLFF.